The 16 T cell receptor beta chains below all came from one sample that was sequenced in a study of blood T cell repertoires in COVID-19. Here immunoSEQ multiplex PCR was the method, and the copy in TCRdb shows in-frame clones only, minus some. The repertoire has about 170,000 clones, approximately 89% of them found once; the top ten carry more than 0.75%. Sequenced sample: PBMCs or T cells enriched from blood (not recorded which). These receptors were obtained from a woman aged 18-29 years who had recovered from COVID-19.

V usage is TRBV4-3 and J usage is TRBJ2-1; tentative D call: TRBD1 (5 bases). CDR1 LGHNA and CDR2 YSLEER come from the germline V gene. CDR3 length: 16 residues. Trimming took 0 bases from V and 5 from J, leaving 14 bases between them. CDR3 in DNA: TGCGCCAGCAGCCAAGAGGCCGGACACCTAAACAATGAGCAGTTCTTC. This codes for CASSQEAGHLNNEQFF.

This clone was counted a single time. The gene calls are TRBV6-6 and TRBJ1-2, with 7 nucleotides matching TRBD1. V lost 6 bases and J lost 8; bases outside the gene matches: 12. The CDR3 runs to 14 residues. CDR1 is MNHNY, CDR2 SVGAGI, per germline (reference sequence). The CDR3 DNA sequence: TGTGCCAGCAGATCTCCTACAGGGGACGGCGGCTACACCTTC. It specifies CASRSPTGDGGYTF.

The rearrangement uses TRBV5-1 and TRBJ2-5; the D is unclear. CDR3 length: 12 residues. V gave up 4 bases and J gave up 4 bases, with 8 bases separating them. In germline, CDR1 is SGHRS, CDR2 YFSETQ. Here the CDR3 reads CASSSPVETQYF. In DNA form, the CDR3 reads TGCGCCAGCAGCAGCCCGGTAGAGACCCAGTACTTC.

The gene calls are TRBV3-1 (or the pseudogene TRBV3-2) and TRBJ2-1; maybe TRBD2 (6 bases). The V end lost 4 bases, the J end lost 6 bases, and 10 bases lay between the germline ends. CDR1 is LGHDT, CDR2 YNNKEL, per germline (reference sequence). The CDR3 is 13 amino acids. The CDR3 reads CASSLGTSNEQFF. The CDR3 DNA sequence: TGTGCCAGCAGCCTGGGGACTTCCAATGAGCAGTTCTTC.

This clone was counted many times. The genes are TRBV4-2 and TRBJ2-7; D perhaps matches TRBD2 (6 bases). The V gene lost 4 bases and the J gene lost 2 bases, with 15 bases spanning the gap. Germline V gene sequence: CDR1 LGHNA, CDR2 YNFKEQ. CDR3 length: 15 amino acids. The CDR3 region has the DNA TGTGCCAGCAGCCTCTGGGGCGGGGAAACCTACGAGCAGTACTTC. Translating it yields CASSLWGGETYEQYF.

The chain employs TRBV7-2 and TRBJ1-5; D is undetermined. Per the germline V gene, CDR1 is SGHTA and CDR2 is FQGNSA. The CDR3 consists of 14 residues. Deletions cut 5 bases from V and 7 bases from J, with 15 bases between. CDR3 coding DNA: TGTGCCAGCAGCCCCCCGACCCGGGGACAGCCCCAGCATTTT. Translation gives CASSPPTRGQPQHF.

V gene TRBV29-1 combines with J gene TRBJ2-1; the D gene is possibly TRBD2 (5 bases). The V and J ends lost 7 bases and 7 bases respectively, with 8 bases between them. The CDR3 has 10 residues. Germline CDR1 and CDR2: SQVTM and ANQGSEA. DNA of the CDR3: TGCAGCGGTGGGGAGAATGAGCAGTTCTTC. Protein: CSGGENEQFF.

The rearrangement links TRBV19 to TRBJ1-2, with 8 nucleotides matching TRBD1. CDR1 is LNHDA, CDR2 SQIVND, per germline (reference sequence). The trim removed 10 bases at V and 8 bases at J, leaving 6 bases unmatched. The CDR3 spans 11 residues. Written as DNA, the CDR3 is TGTGCCATCCGACAGGGGCAAGGCTACACCTTC. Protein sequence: CAIRQGQGYTF.

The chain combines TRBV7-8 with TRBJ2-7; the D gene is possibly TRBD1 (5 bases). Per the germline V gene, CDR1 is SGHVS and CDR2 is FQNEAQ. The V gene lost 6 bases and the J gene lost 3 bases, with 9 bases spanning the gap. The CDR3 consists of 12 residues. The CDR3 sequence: CASRPQGYEQYF. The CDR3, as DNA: TGTGCCAGCAGGCCTCAGGGCTACGAGCAGTACTTC.

The CDR3 DNA reads TGCGCCAGCAGCCAAGGAAGGGGGCCTTACGAGCAGTACTTC. Translated, it gives CASSQGRGPYEQYF. The genes are TRBV4-1 and TRBJ2-7; 7 nucleotides match TRBD1. Germline V lookup: CDR1 MGHRA, CDR2 YSYEKL. J was trimmed by 4 bases and V by 1 base; bases with no gene match: 4. This CDR3 region has 14 residues.

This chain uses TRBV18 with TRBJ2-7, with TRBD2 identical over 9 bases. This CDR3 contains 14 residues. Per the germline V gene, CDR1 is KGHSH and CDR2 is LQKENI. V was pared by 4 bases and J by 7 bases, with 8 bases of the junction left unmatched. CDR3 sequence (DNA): TGTGCCAGCTCACTGCAGCGGGAGGTCAAAGAGCAGTACTTC. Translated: CASSLQREVKEQYF. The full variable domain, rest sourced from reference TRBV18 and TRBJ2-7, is NAGVMQNPRHLVRRRGQEARLRCSPMKGHSHVYWYRQLPEEGLKFMVYLQKENIIDESGMPKERFSAEFPKEGPSILRIQQVVRGDSAAYFCASSLQREVKEQYFGPGTRLTVT.

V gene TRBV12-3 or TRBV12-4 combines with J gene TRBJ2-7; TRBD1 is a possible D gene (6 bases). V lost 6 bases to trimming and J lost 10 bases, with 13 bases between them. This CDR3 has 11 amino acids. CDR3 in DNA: TGTGCCAGCAGGGGGGCAGGGGCTCAGTACTTC. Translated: CASRGAGAQYF.

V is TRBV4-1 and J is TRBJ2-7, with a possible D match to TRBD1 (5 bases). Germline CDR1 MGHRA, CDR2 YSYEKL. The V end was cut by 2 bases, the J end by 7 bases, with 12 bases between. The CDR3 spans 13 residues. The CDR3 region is CASSQTGLGEQYF. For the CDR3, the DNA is TGCGCCAGCAGCCAAACAGGCCTCGGGGAGCAGTACTTC.

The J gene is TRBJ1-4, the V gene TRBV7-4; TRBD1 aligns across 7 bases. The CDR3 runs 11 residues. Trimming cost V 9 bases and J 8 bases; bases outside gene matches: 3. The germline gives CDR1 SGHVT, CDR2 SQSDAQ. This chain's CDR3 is CARTGNEKLFF. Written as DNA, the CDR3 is TGTGCCAGGACAGGGAACGAAAAACTGTTTTTT.

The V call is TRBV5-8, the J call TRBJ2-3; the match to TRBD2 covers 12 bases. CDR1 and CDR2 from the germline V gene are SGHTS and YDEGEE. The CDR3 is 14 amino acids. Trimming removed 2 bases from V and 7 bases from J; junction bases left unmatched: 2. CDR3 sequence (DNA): TGTGCCAGCAGCTTAACTAGCGGGAGGAATACGCAGTATTTT. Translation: CASSLTSGRNTQYF. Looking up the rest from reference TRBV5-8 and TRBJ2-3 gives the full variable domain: EAGVTQSPTHLIKTRGQQATLRCSPISGHTSVYWYQQALGLGLQFLLWYDEGEERNRGNFPPRFSGRQFPNYSSELNVNALELEDSALYLCASSLTSGRNTQYFGPGTRLTVL.

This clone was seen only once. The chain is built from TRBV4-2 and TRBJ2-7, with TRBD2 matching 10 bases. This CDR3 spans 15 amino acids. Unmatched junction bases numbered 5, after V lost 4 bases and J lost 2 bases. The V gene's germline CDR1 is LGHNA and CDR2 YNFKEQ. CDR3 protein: CASSPGLAEAYEQYF. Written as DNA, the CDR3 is TGTGCCAGCAGCCCCGGACTAGCGGAGGCCTACGAGCAGTACTTC.